This TCR beta chain was captured in a study of TIL therapy for anti-PD-1-resistant metastatic lung cancer. Overall study context: Median patient age was 54, ranging roughly 38-75 years. Broader study findings: The cohort had more treatment-naive, never-smoker and oncogene-addicted patients than typical.

The libraries were made with immunoSEQ v3. The table came from immunoSEQ multiplex PCR; TCRdb's copy has only in-frame clones and leaves some out. Of 57,000 or so clones listed, around 86% were seen once; the top ten hold 2.5% to 3%. In its sample, this clone was seen once. Its antigen is as yet unknown. This CDR3 has 16 residues. V was trimmed by 10 bases and J by 0 bases, leaving 19 bases between them. In germline, CDR1 is LNHDA, CDR2 SQIVND (reference sequence). Time point indicated: pre-treatment sample, taken before nivolumab and TIL therapy. This receptor was identified in a person aged 25 to 79 with non-small cell lung cancer. The chain joins TRBV19 to TRBJ2-4; D call uncertain. The specimen comprised blood, sampled at baseline. This CDR3 is CATASGRHLAKNIQYF. The CDR3, as DNA: TGTGCCACCGCCTCAGGACGCCACTTAGCCAAAAACATTCAGTACTTC.